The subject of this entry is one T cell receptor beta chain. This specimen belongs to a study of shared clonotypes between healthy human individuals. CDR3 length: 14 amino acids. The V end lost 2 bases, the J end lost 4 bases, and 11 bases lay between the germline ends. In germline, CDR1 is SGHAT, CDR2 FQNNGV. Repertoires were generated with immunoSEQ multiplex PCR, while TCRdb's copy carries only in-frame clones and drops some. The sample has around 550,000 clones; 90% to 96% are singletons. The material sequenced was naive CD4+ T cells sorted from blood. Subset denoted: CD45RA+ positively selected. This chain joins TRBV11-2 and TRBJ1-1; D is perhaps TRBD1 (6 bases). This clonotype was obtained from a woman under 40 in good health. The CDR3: CASSLQGKVTEAFF. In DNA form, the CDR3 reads TGTGCCAGCAGCTTACAGGGGAAGGTCACTGAAGCTTTCTTT.